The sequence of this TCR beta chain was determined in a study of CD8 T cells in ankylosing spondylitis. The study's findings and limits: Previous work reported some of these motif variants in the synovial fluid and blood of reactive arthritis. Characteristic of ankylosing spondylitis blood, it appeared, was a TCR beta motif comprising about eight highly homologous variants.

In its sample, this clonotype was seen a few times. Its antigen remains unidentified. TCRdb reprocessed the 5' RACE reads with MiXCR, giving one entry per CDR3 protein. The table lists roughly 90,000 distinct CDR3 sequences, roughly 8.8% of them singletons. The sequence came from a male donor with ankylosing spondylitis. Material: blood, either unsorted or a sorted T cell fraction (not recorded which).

The DNA of the CDR3 is TGCGCCAGCAGCTTGGGCGACAGGGGATTGTCGGAGCAGTACTTC. Translating gives CASSLGDRGLSEQYF. The chain recombines TRBV5-1 with TRBJ2-7, with TRBD1 matching over 8 bases. The V gene's germline CDR1 is SGHRS and CDR2 YFSETQ. The CDR3 runs to 15 residues. The V gene end was trimmed by 0 bases and the J gene end by 7 bases; junction bases not matched to a gene: 9.